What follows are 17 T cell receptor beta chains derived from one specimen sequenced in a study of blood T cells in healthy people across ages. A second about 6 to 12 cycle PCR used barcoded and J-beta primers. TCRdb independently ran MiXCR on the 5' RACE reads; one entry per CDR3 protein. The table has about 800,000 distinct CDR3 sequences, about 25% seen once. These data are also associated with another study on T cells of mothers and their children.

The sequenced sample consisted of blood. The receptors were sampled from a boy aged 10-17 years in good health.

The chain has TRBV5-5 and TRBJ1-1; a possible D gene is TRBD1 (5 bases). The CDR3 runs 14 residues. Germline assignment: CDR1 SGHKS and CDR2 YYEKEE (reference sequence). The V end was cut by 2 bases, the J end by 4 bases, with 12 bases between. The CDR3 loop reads CASSFILGGTEAFF. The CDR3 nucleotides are TGTGCCAGCAGCTTTATTCTTGGGGGCACTGAAGCTTTCTTT.

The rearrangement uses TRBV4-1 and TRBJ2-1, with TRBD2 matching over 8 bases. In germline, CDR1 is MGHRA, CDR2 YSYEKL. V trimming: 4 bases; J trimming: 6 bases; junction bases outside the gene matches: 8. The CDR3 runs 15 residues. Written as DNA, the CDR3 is TGCGCCAGCAGCCTACTAGCGGAGGTCTCCAATGAGCAGTTCTTC. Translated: CASSLLAEVSNEQFF.

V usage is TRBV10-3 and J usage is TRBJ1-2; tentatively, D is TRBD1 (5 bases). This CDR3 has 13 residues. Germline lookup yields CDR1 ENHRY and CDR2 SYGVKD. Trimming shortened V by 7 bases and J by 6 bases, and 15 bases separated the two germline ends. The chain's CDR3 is CAINGVAGHGYTF. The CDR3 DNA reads TGTGCCATCAATGGGGTGGCAGGGCATGGCTACACCTTC.

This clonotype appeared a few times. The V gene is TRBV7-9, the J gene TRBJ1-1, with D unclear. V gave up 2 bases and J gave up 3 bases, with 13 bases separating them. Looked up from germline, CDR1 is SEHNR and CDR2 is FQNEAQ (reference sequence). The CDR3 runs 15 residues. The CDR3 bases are TGTGCCAGCAGCTTATACGGCAGCGAGGACACTGAAGCTTTCTTT. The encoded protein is CASSLYGSEDTEAFF.

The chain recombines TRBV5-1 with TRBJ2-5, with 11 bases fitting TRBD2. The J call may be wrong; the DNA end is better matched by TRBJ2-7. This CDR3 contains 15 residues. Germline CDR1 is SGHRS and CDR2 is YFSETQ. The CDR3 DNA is TGCGCCAGCAGCTTGGGACTAGCGGGGACCTACGAGCAGTACGTC. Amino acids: CASSLGLAGTYEQYV.

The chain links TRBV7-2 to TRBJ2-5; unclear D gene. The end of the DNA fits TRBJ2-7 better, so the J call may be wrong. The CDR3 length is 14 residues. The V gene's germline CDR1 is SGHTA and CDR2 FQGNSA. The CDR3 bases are TGTGCCAGCAGCTTAAGGTCAGCTAATTACGAGCAGTACTTC. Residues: CASSLRSANYEQYF.

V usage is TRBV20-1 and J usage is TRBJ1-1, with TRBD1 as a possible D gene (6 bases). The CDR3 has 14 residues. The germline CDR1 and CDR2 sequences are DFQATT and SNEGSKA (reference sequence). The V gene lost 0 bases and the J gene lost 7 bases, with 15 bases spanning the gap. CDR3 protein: CSARDGRGGVEAFF. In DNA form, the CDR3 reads TGCAGTGCTAGAGATGGCAGGGGTGGGGTTGAAGCTTTCTTT.

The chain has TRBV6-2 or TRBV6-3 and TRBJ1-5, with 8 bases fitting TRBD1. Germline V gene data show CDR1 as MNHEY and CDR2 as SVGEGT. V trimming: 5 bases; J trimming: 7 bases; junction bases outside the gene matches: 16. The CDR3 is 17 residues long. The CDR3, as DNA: TGTGCCAGCAGTCCCGGACAGGGTAGCTACAACCGGCAGCCCCAGCATTTT. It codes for CASSPGQGSYNRQPQHF.

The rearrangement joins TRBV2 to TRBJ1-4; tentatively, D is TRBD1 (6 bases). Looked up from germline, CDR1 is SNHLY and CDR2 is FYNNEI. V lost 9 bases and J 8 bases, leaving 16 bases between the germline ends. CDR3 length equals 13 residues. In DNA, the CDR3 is TGTGCCAGTAAAGAGGGGGTAGGGGAAAAACTGTTTTTT. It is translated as CASKEGVGEKLFF. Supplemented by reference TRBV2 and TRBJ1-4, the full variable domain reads EPEVTQTPSHQVTQMGQEVILRCVPISNHLYFYWYRQILGQKVEFLVSFYNNEISEKSEIFDDQFSVERPDGSNFTLKIRSTKLEDSAMYFCASKEGVGEKLFFGSGTQLSVL.

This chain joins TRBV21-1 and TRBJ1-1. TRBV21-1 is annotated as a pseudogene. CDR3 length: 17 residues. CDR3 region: CASRCTDPEEGLTEAFF. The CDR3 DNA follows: TGTGCCAGCAGGTGTACTGACCCAGAGGAGGGGTTGACTGAAGCTTTCTTT.

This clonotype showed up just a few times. The CDR3 loop is CAWTSGKNTGELFF. The CDR3 DNA follows: TGTGCCTGGACGTCGGGCAAGAACACCGGGGAGCTGTTTTTT. The chain couples TRBV30 to TRBJ2-2; D remains unclear. The CDR3 contains 14 residues. CDR1 GTSNPN and CDR2 SVGIG come from the germline V gene (reference sequence). V lost 4 bases, J lost 1 base, and 10 bases lay in between.

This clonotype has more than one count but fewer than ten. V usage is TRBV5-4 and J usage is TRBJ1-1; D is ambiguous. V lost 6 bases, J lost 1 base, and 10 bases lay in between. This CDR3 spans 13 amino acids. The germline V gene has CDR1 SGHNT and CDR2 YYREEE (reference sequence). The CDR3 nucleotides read TGTGCCAGCATTCCCGGGCCGAACACTGAAGCTTTCTTT. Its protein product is CASIPGPNTEAFF.

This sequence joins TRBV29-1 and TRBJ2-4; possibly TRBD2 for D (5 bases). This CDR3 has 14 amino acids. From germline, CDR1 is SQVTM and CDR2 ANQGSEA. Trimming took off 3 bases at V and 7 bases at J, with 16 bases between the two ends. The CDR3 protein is CSVDEGLRGNIQYF. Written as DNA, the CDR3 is TGCAGCGTTGACGAAGGGCTGAGAGGGAACATTCAGTACTTC.

The CDR3 is CASSLLQGAPDEQYF. DNA of the CDR3: TGTGCCAGCAGCTTACTGCAGGGGGCTCCAGACGAGCAGTACTTC. The J gene is TRBJ2-5, the V gene TRBV7-9; TRBD1 matches 8 bases. The J call is in doubt because the DNA end fits TRBJ2-7 better. CDR3 size: 15 residues. In germline, CDR1 is SEHNR, CDR2 FQNEAQ (reference sequence).

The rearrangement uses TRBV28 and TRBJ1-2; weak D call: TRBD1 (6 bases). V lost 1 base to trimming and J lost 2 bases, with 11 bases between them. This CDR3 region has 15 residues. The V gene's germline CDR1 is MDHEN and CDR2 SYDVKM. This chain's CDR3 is CASSLYPGENYGYTF. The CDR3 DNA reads TGTGCCAGCAGTTTATACCCAGGGGAAAACTATGGCTACACCTTC.

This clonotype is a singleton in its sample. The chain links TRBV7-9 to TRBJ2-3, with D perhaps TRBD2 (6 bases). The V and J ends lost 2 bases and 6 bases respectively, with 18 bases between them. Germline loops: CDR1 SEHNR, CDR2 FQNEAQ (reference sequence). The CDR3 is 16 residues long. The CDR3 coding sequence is TGTGCCAGCAGCTTAAGGAGGGTCGGGGGTCCGGATACGCAGTATTTT. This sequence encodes CASSLRRVGGPDTQYF. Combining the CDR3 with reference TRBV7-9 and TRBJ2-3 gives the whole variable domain DTGVSQNPRHKITKRGQNVTFRCDPISEHNRLYWYRQTLGQGPEFLTYFQNEAQLEKSRLLSDRFSAERPKGSFSTLEIQRTEQGDSAMYLCASSLRRVGGPDTQYFGPGTRLTVL.

The CDR3 here is CASSYVSGIEDEKLFF. The CDR3 DNA is TGTGCCAGCAGTTACGTTTCGGGAATTGAGGATGAAAAACTGTTTTTT. The chain has TRBV6-2 or TRBV6-3 and TRBJ1-4, with D unclear. V was clipped by 2 bases and J by 6 bases, with 16 bases between them. There are 16 residues in the CDR3. Germline CDR1 reads MNHEY; CDR2 reads SVGEGT.